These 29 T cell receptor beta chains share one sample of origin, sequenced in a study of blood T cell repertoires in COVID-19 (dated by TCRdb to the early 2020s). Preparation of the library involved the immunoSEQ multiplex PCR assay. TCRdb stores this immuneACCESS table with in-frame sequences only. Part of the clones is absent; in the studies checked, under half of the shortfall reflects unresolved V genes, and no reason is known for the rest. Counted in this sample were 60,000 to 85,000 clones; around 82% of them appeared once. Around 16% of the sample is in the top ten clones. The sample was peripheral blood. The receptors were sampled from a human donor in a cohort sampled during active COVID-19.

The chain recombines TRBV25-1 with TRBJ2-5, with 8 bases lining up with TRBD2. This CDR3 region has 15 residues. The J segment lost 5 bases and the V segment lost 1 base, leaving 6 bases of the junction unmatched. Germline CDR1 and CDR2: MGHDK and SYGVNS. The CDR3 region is CASSESGGVRETQYF. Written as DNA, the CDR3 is TGTGCCAGCAGTGAATCGGGGGGGGTACGGGAGACCCAGTACTTC.

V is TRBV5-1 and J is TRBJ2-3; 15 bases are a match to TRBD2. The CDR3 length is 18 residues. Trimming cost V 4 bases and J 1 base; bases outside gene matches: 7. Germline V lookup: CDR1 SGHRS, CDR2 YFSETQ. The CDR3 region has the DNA TGCGCCAGCAGCACGGGACTAGCGGGAGGTGTGGGCACAGATACGCAGTATTTT. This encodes CASSTGLAGGVGTDTQYF. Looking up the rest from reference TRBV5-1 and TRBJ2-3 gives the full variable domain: KAGVTQTPRYLIKTRGQQVTLSCSPISGHRSVSWYQQTPGQGLQFLFEYFSETQRNKGNFPGRFSGRQFSNSRSEMNVSTLELGDSALYLCASSTGLAGGVGTDTQYFGPGTRLTVL.

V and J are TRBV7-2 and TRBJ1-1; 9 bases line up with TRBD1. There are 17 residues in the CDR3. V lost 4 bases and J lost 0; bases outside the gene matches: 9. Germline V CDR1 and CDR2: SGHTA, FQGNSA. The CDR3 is CASSSGQGRTMNTEAFF. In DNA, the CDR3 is TGTGCCAGCAGCTCCGGACAGGGGCGAACCATGAACACTGAAGCTTTCTTT.

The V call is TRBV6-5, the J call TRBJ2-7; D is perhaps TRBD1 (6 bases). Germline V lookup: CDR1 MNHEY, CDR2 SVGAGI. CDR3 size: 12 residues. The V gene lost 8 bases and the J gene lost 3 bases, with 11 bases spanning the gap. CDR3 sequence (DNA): TGTGCCAGCTATGGACAGTACTACGAGCAGTACTTC. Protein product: CASYGQYYEQYF.

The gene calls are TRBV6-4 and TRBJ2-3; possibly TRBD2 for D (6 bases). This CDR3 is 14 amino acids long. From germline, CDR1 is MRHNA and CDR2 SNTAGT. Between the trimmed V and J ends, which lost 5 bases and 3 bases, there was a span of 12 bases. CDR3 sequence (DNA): TGTGCCAGCAGTCGGGACTTCATAACAGATACGCAGTATTTT. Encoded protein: CASSRDFITDTQYF.

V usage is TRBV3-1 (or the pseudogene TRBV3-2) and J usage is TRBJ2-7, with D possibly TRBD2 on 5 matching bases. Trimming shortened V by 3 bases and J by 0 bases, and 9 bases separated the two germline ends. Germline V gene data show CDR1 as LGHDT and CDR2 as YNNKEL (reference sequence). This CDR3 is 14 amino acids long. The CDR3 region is CASSQSGLSYEQYF. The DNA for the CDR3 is TGTGCCAGCAGCCAGTCCGGACTCTCCTACGAGCAGTACTTC.

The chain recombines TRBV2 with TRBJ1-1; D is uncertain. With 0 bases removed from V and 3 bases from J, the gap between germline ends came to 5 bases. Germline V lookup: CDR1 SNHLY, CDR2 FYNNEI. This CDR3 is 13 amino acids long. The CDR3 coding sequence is TGTGCCAGCAGTGAAGCTTCTTACACTGAAGCTTTCTTT. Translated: CASSEASYTEAFF.

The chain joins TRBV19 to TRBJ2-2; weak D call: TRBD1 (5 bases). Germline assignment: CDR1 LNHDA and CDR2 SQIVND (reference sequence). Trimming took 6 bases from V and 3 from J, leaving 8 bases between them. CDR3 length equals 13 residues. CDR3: CASRWTHTGELFF. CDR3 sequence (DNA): TGTGCCAGTAGGTGGACACACACCGGGGAGCTGTTTTTT.

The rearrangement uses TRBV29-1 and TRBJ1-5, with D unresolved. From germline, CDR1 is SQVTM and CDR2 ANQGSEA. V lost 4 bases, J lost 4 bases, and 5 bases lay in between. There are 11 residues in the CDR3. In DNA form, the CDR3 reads TGCAGCGTTGGGGAGAATCAGCCCCAGCATTTT. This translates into CSVGENQPQHF.

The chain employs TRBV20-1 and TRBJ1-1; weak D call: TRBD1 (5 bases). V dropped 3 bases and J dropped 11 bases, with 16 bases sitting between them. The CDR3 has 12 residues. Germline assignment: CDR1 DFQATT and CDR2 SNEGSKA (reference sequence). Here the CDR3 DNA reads TGCAGTGCTAGTCAGGGTTCTCTTCACGCTTTCTTT. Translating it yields CSASQGSLHAFF.

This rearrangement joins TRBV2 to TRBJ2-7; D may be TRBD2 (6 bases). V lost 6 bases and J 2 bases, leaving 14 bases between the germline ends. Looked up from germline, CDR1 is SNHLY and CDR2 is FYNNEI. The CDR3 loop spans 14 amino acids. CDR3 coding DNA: TGTGCCAGCAGGGGTCAAGGGAGGACCTACGAGCAGTACTTC. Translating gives CASRGQGRTYEQYF.

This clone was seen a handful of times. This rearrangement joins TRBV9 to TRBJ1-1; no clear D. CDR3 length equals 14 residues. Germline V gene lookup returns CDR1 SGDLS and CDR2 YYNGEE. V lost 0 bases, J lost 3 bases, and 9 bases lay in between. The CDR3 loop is CASSVGRRDTEAFF. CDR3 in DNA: TGTGCCAGCAGCGTAGGGAGGAGGGACACTGAAGCTTTCTTT.

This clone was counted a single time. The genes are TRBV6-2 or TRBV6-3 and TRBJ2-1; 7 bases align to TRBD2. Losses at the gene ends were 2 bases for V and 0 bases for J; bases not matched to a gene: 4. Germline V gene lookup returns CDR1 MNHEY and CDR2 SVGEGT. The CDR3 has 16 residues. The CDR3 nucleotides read TGTGCCAGCAGTTACCCTAGCGGCTTCTCCTACAATGAGCAGTTCTTC. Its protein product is CASSYPSGFSYNEQFF.

The CDR3 sequence: CASRLTTSGGNQETQYF. The CDR3 region has the DNA TGTGCCAGCAGACTCACCACTAGCGGGGGTAACCAAGAGACCCAGTACTTC. The chain is built from TRBV11-2 and TRBJ2-5; 11 bases fit TRBD2. There are 17 residues in the CDR3. The V and J ends lost 6 bases and 0 bases, in that order; junction bases with no gene match: 9. Germline CDR1 SGHAT, CDR2 FQNNGV.

The CDR3 sequence: CASSPVGAGGRETQYF. CDR3 bases: TGTGCCAGCAGCCCCGTTGGAGCGGGGGGGCGGGAGACCCAGTACTTC. The gene calls are TRBV5-4 and TRBJ2-5, with 10 bases aligning to TRBD2. The length of the CDR3 is 16 residues. Germline V gene sequence: CDR1 SGHNT, CDR2 YYREEE (reference sequence). With 4 bases clipped from V and 5 bases from J, the junction kept 11 bases outside the gene matches.

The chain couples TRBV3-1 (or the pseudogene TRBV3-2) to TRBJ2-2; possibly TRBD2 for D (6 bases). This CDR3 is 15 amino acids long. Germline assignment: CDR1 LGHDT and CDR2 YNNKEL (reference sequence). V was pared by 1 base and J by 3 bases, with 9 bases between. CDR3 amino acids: CASSQVLADTGELFF. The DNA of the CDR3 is TGTGCCAGCAGCCAAGTACTAGCAGACACCGGGGAGCTGTTTTTT.

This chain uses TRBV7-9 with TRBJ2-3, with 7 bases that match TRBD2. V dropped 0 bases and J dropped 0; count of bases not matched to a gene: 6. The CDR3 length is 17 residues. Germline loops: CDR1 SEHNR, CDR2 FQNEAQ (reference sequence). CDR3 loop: CASSLAELARSTDTQYF. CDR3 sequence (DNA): TGTGCCAGCAGCTTAGCGGAACTAGCGCGGAGCACAGATACGCAGTATTTT.

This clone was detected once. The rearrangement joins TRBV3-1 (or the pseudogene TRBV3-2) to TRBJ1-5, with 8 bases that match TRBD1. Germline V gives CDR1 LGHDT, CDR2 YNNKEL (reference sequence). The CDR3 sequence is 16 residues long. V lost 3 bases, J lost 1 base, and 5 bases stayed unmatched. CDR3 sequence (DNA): TGTGCCAGCAGCCAGGGCAGGGGGCTAAGCAATCAGCCCCAGCATTTT. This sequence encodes CASSQGRGLSNQPQHF.

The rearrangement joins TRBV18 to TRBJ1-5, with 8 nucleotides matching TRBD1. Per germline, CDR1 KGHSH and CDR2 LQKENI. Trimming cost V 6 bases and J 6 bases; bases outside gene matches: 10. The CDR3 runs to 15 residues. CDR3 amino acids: CASSEGRGRSQPQHF. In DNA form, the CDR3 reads TGTGCCAGCTCGGAGGGCAGGGGGCGATCTCAGCCCCAGCATTTT.

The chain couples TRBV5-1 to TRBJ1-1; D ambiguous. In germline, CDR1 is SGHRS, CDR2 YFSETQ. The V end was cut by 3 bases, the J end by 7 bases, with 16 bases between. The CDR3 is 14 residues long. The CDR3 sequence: CASSSRTGGNEAFF. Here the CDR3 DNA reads TGCGCCAGCAGCTCACGGACGGGCGGGAATGAAGCTTTCTTT.

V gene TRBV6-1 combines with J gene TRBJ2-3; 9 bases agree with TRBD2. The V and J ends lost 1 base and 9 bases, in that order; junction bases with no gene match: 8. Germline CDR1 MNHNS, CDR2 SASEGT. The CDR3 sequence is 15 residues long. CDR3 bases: TGTGCCAGCAGTGAAGAGGGCGGGAGGGCAGGCACGCAGTATTTT. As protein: CASSEEGGRAGTQYF.

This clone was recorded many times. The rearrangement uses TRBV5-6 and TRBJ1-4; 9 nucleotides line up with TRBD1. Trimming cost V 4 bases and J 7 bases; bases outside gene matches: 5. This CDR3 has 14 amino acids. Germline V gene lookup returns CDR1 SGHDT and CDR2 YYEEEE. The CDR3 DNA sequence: TGTGCCAGCAGCGATCTGGGACAGGGTGAAAAACTGTTTTTT. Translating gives CASSDLGQGEKLFF. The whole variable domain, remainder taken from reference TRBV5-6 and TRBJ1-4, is DAGVTQSPTHLIKTRGQQVTLRCSPKSGHDTVSWYQQALGQGPQFIFQYYEEEERQRGNFPDRFSGHQFPNYSSELNVNALLLGDSALYLCASSDLGQGEKLFFGSGTQLSVL.

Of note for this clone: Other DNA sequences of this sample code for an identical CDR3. This CDR3 reads CASSRTSGSSYEQYF. In DNA form, the CDR3 reads TGTGCCAGTAGTAGGACTAGCGGGAGCAGTTACGAGCAGTACTTC. The chain carries TRBV19 and TRBJ2-7; 13 bases map to TRBD2. Germline V gives CDR1 LNHDA, CDR2 SQIVND (reference sequence). The CDR3 totals 15 residues. The J segment lost 4 bases and the V segment lost 4 bases, leaving 4 bases of the junction unmatched.

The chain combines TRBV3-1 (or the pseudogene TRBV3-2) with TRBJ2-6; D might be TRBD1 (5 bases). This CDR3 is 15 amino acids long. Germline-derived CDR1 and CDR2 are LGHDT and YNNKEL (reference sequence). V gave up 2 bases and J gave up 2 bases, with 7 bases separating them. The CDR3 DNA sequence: TGTGCCAGCAGCCAAAGACAGCCTGGGGCCAACGTCCTGACTTTC. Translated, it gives CASSQRQPGANVLTF.

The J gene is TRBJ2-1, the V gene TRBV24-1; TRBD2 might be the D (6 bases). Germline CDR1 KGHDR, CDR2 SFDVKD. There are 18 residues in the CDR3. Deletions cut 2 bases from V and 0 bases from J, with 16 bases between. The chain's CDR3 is CATSDSSGHGSSYNEQFF. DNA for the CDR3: TGTGCCACCAGTGATTCCAGTGGACACGGGAGCTCCTACAATGAGCAGTTCTTC.

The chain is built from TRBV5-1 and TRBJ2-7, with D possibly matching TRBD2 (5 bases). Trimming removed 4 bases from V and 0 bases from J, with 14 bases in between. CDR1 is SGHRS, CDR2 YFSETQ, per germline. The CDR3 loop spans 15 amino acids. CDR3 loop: CASSPRELSSYEQYF. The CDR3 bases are TGCGCCAGCAGCCCCCGGGAACTCAGCTCCTACGAGCAGTACTTC.

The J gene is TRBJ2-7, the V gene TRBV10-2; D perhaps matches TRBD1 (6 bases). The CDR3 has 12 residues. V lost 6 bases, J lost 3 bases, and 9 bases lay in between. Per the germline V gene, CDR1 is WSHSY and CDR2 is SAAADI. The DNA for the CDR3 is TGCGCCAGCAGACCACAGGGCTACGAGCAGTACTTC. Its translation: CASRPQGYEQYF.

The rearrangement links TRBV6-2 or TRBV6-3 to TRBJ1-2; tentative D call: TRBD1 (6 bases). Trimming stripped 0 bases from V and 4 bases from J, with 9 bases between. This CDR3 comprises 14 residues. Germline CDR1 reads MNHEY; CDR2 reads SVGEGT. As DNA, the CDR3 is TGTGCCAGCAGTTACTCTGGACAGCCCTATGGCTACACCTTC. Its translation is CASSYSGQPYGYTF.

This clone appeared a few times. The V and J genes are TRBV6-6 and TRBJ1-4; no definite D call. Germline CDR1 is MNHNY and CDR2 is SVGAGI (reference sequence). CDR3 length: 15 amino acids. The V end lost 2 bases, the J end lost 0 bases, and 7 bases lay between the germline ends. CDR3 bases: TGTGCCAGCAGTTACGGTGACTCAACTAATGAAAAACTGTTTTTT. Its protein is CASSYGDSTNEKLFF.